The rows below give T cell receptor beta chains drawn from one sample of a study of blood T cell repertoires in COVID-19. Profiling relied on immunoSEQ multiplex PCR, and the TCRdb table lists in-frame clones only, not all of them. Of under 100,000 clones listed, roughly 84% were seen once; the top ten hold 3%. The sample consisted of peripheral blood. The receptors here all came from a woman of 80 years or more with COVID-19, enrolled during active disease. CDR3s include the opening cysteine and the closing phenylalanine or tryptophan. A D gene is named only where the DNA matches it firmly. Only part of the rows carry a size: once, few, many, or a class if the clone is expanded.

TRBD1,TRBJ2-3,-,TRBV29-1,CSVELGQGGWTDTQYF,TGCAGCGTCGAACTGGGACAGGGGGGATGGACAGATACGCAGTATTTT
-,TRBJ1-3,once,TRBV18,CASPSGNTIYF,TGTGCCAGCCCGTCTGGAAACACCATATATTTT
-,TRBJ1-1,-,TRBV5-1,CASSPDTMNTEAFF,TGCGCCAGCAGCCCGGACACCATGAACACTGAAGCTTTCTTT
TRBD1,TRBJ2-7,-,TRBV5-1,CASSFTYRDRAQTWGNEQYF,TGCGCCAGCAGCTTTACTTACCGGGACAGAGCCCAGACTTGGGGGAACGAGCAGTACTTC
-,TRBJ2-5,-,TRBV11-1,CASSLGQGRETQYF,TGTGCCAGCAGCTTAGGGCAGGGCCGAGAGACCCAGTACTTC
TRBD2,TRBJ2-5,-,TRBV4-2,CASSPRAGGPQETQYF,TGTGCCAGCAGCCCTCGAGCGGGGGGGCCTCAAGAGACCCAGTACTTC
TRBD1,TRBJ1-2,-,TRBV24-1,CATRGTGYYGYTF,TGTGCCACCAGGGGGACAGGGTATTATGGCTACACCTTC
TRBD1,TRBJ1-5,-,TRBV28,CASRKQGGGNQPQHF,TGTGCCAGCAGGAAACAGGGGGGGGGAAATCAGCCCCAGCATTTT
TRBD2,TRBJ2-1,-,TRBV9,CASSVSGLAGARSSYNEQFF,TGTGCCAGCAGCGTATCTGGACTAGCGGGGGCCAGGAGCTCCTACAATGAGCAGTTCTTC
-,TRBJ2-3,-,TRBV5-1,CASSFAVAASTDTQYF,TGCGCCAGCAGCTTCGCAGTTGCGGCTAGCACAGATACGCAGTATTTT
TRBD2,TRBJ2-5,-,TRBV11-2,CASSLPALAGGGTQYF,TGTGCCAGCAGCTTACCTGCACTAGCGGGGGGAGGGACCCAGTACTTC
TRBD1,TRBJ1-5,-,TRBV19,CASNLGQGRVQPQHF,TGTGCCAGTAACTTGGGACAGGGACGGGTTCAGCCCCAGCATTTT
TRBD2,TRBJ2-7,few,TRBV5-1,CASSLIAGGTYEQYF,TGCGCCAGCAGCCTAATAGCGGGAGGTACCTACGAGCAGTACTTC
-,TRBJ1-1,-,TRBV18,CASSPGQMNTEAFF,TGTGCCAGCTCACCCGGACAGATGAACACTGAAGCTTTCTTT
-,TRBJ2-3,few,TRBV9,CASSANSLIGQLSGTDTQYF,TGTGCCAGCAGCGCCAACTCTCTCATCGGCCAACTGAGCGGCACAGATACGCAGTATTTT
-,TRBJ2-3,-,TRBV2,CASSSQGGMADTQYF,TGTGCCAGCAGCTCCCAGGGGGGAATGGCAGATACGCAGTATTTT
-,TRBJ1-2,-,TRBV7-9,CASSLPGTIHGYTF,TGTGCCAGCAGCCTCCCGGGGACAATACATGGCTACACCTTC
-,TRBJ1-1,once,TRBV7-2,CASSRFGNTEAFF,TGTGCCAGCAGCCGGTTCGGGAACACTGAAGCTTTCTTT
-,TRBJ2-7,-,TRBV11-2,CASSPGTYPPDYEQYF,TGTGCCAGCAGCCCCGGGACTTATCCCCCCGACTACGAGCAGTACTTC
TRBD2,TRBJ2-1,-,TRBV27,CASRNGGTSGKFEQFF,TGTGCCAGCAGAAACGGGGGGACTAGCGGGAAGTTTGAGCAGTTCTTC
-,TRBJ2-7,-,TRBV27,CASSPYGGGEQYF,TGTGCCAGCAGCCCATACGGGGGTGGCGAGCAGTACTTC
TRBD2,TRBJ2-3,-,TRBV19,CASSKGPRAGGPSDTQYF,TGTGCCAGTAGTAAGGGGCCCCGAGCGGGAGGGCCCTCAGATACGCAGTATTTT
TRBD2,TRBJ2-3,once,TRBV25-1,CASSDLIGLAGSTDTQYF,TGTGCCAGCAGTGATCTGATCGGACTAGCGGGGAGCACAGATACGCAGTATTTT
TRBD1,TRBJ2-2,-,TRBV19,CASSTGQGTPNTGELFF,TGTGCCAGTTCCACGGGACAGGGAACCCCGAACACCGGGGAGCTGTTTTTT
-,TRBJ2-7,-,TRBV3-1/TRBV3-2,CASTLESTQQKTF,TGTGCCAGCACCCTAGAGTCCACCCAACAAAAAACCTTC
-,TRBJ2-5,-,TRBV12-5,CASGGGGQETQYF,TGTGCTAGTGGGGGAGGCGGGCAAGAGACCCAGTACTTC
-,TRBJ1-1,-,TRBV10-3,CAISEVRGNTEAFF,TGTGCCATCAGTGAGGTCAGGGGGAACACTGAAGCTTTCTTT
TRBD1,TRBJ2-5,-,TRBV7-2,CASSGGQGNRETQYF,TGTGCCAGCAGTGGGGGACAGGGGAATAGGGAGACCCAGTACTTC
TRBD2,TRBJ2-2,few,TRBV9,CASSVLAGTGELFF,TGTGCCAGCAGCGTACTAGCGGGGACCGGGGAGCTGTTTTTT
-,TRBJ1-2,-,TRBV5-6,CASSLEGGAELASYGYTF,TGTGCCAGCAGCTTGGAAGGGGGGGCTGAGCTCGCGTCCTATGGCTACACCTTC
TRBD2,TRBJ2-7,-,TRBV19,CASSNLAGGPPAYEQYF,TGTGCCAGTAGTAACCTAGCGGGAGGACCCCCCGCCTACGAGCAGTACTTC
TRBD1,TRBJ2-7,-,TRBV10-2,CASWDSNYEQYF,TGCGCCAGCTGGGACAGCAATTACGAGCAGTACTTC
-,TRBJ1-5,-,TRBV7-9,CASSLSTGFPHF,TGTGCCAGCAGCTTGTCCACAGGGTTTCCGCATTTT
TRBD2,TRBJ2-1,-,TRBV5-4,CASSLAGGRRNNEQFF,TGTGCCAGCAGCTTGGCCGGCGGGAGAAGGAACAATGAGCAGTTCTTC
-,TRBJ1-1,-,TRBV27,CASSLYGGRAFF,TGTGCCAGCAGTTTATACGGGGGGCGAGCTTTCTTT
-,TRBJ1-2,-,TRBV2,CASRADGPYGYTF,TGTGCCAGCAGAGCGGACGGTCCCTATGGCTACACCTTC
-,TRBJ1-1,once,TRBV9,CASSDTKTGNTEAFF,TGTGCCAGCAGTGATACTAAAACAGGGAACACTGAAGCTTTCTTT
-,TRBJ1-1,-,TRBV19,CASSSRGSRGTEAFF,TGTGCCAGTAGTTCTAGGGGTTCCAGGGGCACTGAAGCTTTCTTT
-,TRBJ1-2,-,TRBV6-6,CASRSTGFTNYGYTF,TGTGCCAGCAGGTCCACAGGATTTACTAACTATGGCTACACCTTC
-,TRBJ2-2,-,TRBV7-3,CASSKTPKGTNTGELFF,TGTGCCAGCAGCAAAACGCCTAAGGGGACGAACACCGGGGAGCTGTTTTTT
-,TRBJ2-3,many,TRBV11-2,CASSSHDGTLFTDTQYF,TGTGCCAGCAGCTCCCACGATGGGACACTATTCACAGATACGCAGTATTTT
-,TRBJ2-2,-,TRBV30,CAWSSSNTGELFF,TGTGCCTGGAGTAGCTCGAACACCGGGGAGCTGTTTTTT
TRBD2,TRBJ2-3,-,TRBV10-2,CASTESRTSGADTQYF,TGCGCCAGCACTGAGAGTCGGACTAGCGGTGCAGATACGCAGTATTTT
TRBD1,TRBJ1-3,-,TRBV5-5,CASSKRGGTEISGNTIYF,TGTGCCAGCAGCAAACGAGGGGGGACAGAGATCTCTGGAAACACCATATATTTT
-,TRBJ1-5,-,TRBV6-2/TRBV6-3,CASSGRVGQPQHF,TGTGCCAGCAGTGGCAGGGTGGGGCAGCCCCAGCATTTT
TRBD1,TRBJ1-5,-,TRBV10-3,CAISADRGNQPQHF,TGTGCCATCAGTGCGGACAGGGGCAATCAGCCCCAGCATTTT
TRBD1,TRBJ1-1,-,TRBV6-4,CASSVPGQGRTEAFF,TGTGCCAGCAGTGTTCCGGGACAGGGAAGAACTGAAGCTTTCTTT